The 13 T cell receptor beta chains below come from one sample, sequenced in a study of human versus mouse CDR3 diversity and MHC coevolution. Clones were read by immunoSEQ multiplex PCR, and TCRdb kept only the in-frame ones, dropping some. The table lists tens of thousands of clones, around 93% of them singletons. Input material: naive CD4+ T cells from blood. The subset here: CD45RO-negative CD62L-positive naive CD4 T cells. The receptors come from a person between 25 and 70 years old in good health.

This sequence joins TRBV10-3 and TRBJ2-5; TRBD1 agrees at 7 bases. CDR3 length: 14 residues. The V segment lost 0 bases and the J segment 5 bases; nucleotides outside the gene matches: 3. Germline loops: CDR1 ENHRY, CDR2 SYGVKD. The CDR3 DNA follows: TGTGCCATCAGTGAGTCGGACAGGAGGGAGACCCAGTACTTC. This translates into CAISESDRRETQYF.

DNA of the CDR3: TGTGCCAGCAGTTACTCGGAGGGAGTAAAGTACACTGAAGCTTTCTTT. This translates into CASSYSEGVKYTEAFF. The chain carries TRBV6-5 and TRBJ1-1; D ambiguous. This CDR3 has 16 amino acids. Germline CDR1 MNHEY, CDR2 SVGAGI. V gave up 0 bases and J gave up 3 bases, with 14 bases separating them.

J is TRBJ2-7 and V is TRBV28; TRBD1 matches 8 bases. The CDR3 loop spans 17 amino acids. With V trimmed by 2 bases and J by 4 bases, 13 bases remained unmatched. Germline V CDR1 and CDR2: MDHEN, SYDVKM. In DNA, the CDR3 is TGTGCCAGCAGTTTACCCTCCGGACAGGGACGAGGGTACGAGCAGTACTTC. Its translation is CASSLPSGQGRGYEQYF.

The chain uses TRBV5-8 and TRBJ2-5; D gene ambiguous. Trimming removed 6 bases at V and 0 bases at J, with 18 bases between. Germline V gene lookup returns CDR1 SGHTS and CDR2 YDEGEE. The CDR3 runs 16 residues. CDR3 amino acids: CASISRGSRYQETQYF. Here the CDR3 DNA reads TGTGCCAGCATCTCGCGAGGCTCCCGTTACCAAGAGACCCAGTACTTC.

The genes are TRBV5-4 and TRBJ2-4, with 8 nucleotides matching TRBD1. Germline loops: CDR1 SGHNT, CDR2 YYREEE (reference sequence). Unmatched junction bases numbered 7, after V lost 0 bases and J lost 2 bases. The CDR3 has 17 amino acids. CDR3 DNA sequence: TGTGCCAGCAGCTTGGGACAGGGGTTGTCGTCCAAAAACATTCAGTACTTC. Encoded protein: CASSLGQGLSSKNIQYF.

The J gene is TRBJ1-1, the V gene TRBV2; TRBD1 aligns across 12 bases. This CDR3 region has 15 residues. Trimming cost V 6 bases and J 5 bases; bases outside gene matches: 7. Germline CDR1 and CDR2: SNHLY and FYNNEI. The CDR3 nucleotides read TGTGCCAGCAGCGGGACAGGGGGCGGGCGAACTGAAGCTTTCTTT. Translating gives CASSGTGGGRTEAFF.

The chain recombines TRBV7-3 with TRBJ2-7, with a tentative D call TRBD1 (5 bases). Per germline, CDR1 SGHTA and CDR2 FQGTGA. The CDR3 has 13 residues. With 0 bases removed from V and 5 bases from J, the gap between germline ends came to 8 bases. The CDR3 DNA follows: TGTGCCAGCAGCTTAACAGGGGAAGACGAGCAGTACTTC. It yields the protein CASSLTGEDEQYF.

The V and J genes are TRBV7-3 and TRBJ2-1, with 8 bases fitting TRBD2. There are 16 residues in the CDR3. V shed 6 bases and J 9 bases; nucleotides not matched to a gene: 16. The germline gives CDR1 SGHTA, CDR2 FQGTGA. This chain's CDR3 is CASSRTSAGVGGEQFF. The CDR3 region has the DNA TGTGCCAGCAGTCGAACTTCAGCGGGAGTCGGCGGTGAGCAGTTCTTC.

The chain is built from TRBV27 and TRBJ2-5; the D gene is possibly TRBD1 (6 bases). The J call may be mistaken, given a closer DNA end match to TRBJ2-7. Germline V gene data show CDR1 as MNHEY and CDR2 as SMNVEV (reference sequence). This CDR3 region has 16 residues. CDR3 amino acids: CASSFTTGSVSYEQYF. The DNA for the CDR3 is TGTGCCAGCAGTTTCACGACAGGATCTGTCTCCTACGAGCAGTACTTC.

This sequence joins TRBV7-2 and TRBJ1-4; TRBD1 aligns across 10 bases. The length of the CDR3 is 19 residues. J lost 4 bases, V lost 1 base, and 12 bases had no gene match. The germline CDR1 and CDR2 sequences are SGHTA and FQGNSA. CDR3 DNA: TGTGCCAGCAGCTTAGGTCTGGGGACAGGGGATACACGTAATGAAAAACTGTTTTTT. Its translation: CASSLGLGTGDTRNEKLFF.

V usage is TRBV12-5 and J usage is TRBJ2-5; TRBD2 agrees at 11 bases. In germline, CDR1 is LGHNT, CDR2 FRNRAP. The CDR3 contains 15 residues. V lost 5 bases, J lost 2 bases, and 4 bases stayed unmatched. CDR3 nucleotide sequence: TGTGCTAGTGGTCCGGGACTAGCGGAACAAGAGACCCAGTACTTC. Translation gives CASGPGLAEQETQYF. Complete variable domain (other parts from reference TRBV12-5 and TRBJ2-5): DARVTQTPRHKVTEMGQEVTMRCQPILGHNTVFWYRQTMMQGLELLAYFRNRAPLDDSGMPKDRFSAEMPDATLATLKIQPSEPRDSAVYFCASGPGLAEQETQYFGPGTRLLVL.

The gene calls are TRBV30 and TRBJ2-4, with 8 positions matching TRBD1. This CDR3 comprises 14 residues. V shed 5 bases, J shed 3 bases, and the junction held 6 bases outside the gene matches. Looked up from germline, CDR1 is GTSNPN and CDR2 is SVGIG (reference sequence). The CDR3 spells CAWVGQGRKNIQYF. The CDR3 DNA follows: TGTGCCTGGGTAGGACAGGGACGCAAAAACATTCAGTACTTC.

The chain is built from TRBV9 and TRBJ1-1, with D perhaps matching TRBD1 (6 bases). The V end was cut by 0 bases, the J end by 5 bases, with 32 bases between. The CDR3 has 21 residues. The germline V gene encodes CDR1 SGDLS and CDR2 YYNGEE. The CDR3 nucleotides are TGTGCCAGCAGCGTAGTTGTTCGCCCGTTGCTCGGGGGGCGCGTGTATACTGAAGCTTTCTTT. This codes for CASSVVVRPLLGGRVYTEAFF.